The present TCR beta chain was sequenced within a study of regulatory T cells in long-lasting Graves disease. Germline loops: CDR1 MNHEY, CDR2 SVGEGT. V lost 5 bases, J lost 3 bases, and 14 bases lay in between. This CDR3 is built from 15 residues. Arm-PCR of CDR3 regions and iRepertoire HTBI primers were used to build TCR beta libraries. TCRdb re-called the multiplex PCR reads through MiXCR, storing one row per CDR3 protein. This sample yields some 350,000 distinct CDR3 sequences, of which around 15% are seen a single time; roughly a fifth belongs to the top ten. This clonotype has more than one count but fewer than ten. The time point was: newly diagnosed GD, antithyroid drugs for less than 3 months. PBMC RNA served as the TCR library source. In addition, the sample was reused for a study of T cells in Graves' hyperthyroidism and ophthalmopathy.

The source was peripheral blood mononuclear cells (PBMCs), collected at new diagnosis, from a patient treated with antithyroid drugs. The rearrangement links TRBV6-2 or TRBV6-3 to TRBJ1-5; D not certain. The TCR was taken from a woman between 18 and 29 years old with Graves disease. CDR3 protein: CASSEDKGNNQPQHF. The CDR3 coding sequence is TGTGCCAGCAGTGAAGACAAGGGTAACAATCAGCCCCAGCATTTT.